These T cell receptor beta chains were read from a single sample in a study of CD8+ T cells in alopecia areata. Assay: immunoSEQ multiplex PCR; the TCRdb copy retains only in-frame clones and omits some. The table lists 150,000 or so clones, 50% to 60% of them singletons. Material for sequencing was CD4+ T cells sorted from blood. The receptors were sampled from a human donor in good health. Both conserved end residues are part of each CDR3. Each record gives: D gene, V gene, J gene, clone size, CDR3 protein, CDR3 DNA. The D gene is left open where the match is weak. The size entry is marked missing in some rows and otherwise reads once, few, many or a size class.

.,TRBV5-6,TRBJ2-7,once,CASSSTPTPPVYEQYF,TGTGCCAGCAGCTCCACCCCGACCCCTCCCGTCTACGAGCAGTACTTC
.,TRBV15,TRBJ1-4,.,CATRRGGDEKLFF,TGTGCCACCAGACGGGGGGGGGATGAAAAACTGTTTTTT
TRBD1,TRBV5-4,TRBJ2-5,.,CASSSKKGAETQYF,TGTGCCAGCAGCAGCAAGAAGGGGGCTGAGACCCAGTACTTC
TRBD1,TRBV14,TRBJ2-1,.,CASSQGTVRNEQFF,TGTGCCAGCAGCCAGGGGACAGTAAGAAATGAGCAGTTCTTC
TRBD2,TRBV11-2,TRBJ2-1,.,CASRWTSGANEQFF,TGTGCCAGCAGATGGACTAGCGGGGCCAATGAGCAGTTCTTC
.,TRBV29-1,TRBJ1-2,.,CSVVLINYGYTF,TGCAGCGTCGTCCTAATAAACTATGGCTACACCTTC
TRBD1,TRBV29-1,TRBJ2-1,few,CSVDYRGTSTQFF,TGCAGCGTTGATTACAGGGGGACAAGTACACAGTTCTTC
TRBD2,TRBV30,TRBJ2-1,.,CAWSVGRGLAGNEQFF,TGTGCCTGGAGTGTAGGGAGGGGACTAGCGGGCAATGAGCAGTTCTTC
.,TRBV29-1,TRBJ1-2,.,CSVSPGTMNGYTF,TGCAGCGTTTCTCCCGGGACAATGAATGGCTACACCTTC
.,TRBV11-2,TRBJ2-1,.,CASSPTGAHHNEQFF,TGTGCCAGCAGCCCGACTGGGGCGCACCACAATGAGCAGTTCTTC
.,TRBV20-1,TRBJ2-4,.,CSARLGTTQYF,TGCAGTGCTAGGCTCGGGACGACTCAGTACTTC